The subject of this entry is one TCR beta chain. What it binds is unknown. Some clones are missing from TCRdb's copy, which holds only in-frame ones; the method was immunoSEQ multiplex PCR. The sample consists of about 60,000 clones, roughly 85% of them appearing once. Germline CDR1 reads LNHDA; CDR2 reads SQIVND (reference sequence). Trimming at V came to 5 bases and at J to 8 bases, leaving 10 bases not matched to a gene. The length of the CDR3 is 16 residues. Single viable CD3+CD4+CD8-CD45RO+ cells were sorted as the memory CD4+ T cells. Total CD4+ T cells were enriched by CD4 positive selection. This sample stems from a study of memory CD4+ T cells and cytomegalovirus serostatus. Overall study: This sample comes from healthy Belgian adults, about nine CMV seropositive, 24 seronegative. Study conclusions and caveats: CMV serostatus prediction reached median AUC roughly 0.95, or 0.91 with US-trained model. Each of 67 CMV-associated TCRbeta sequences occurred in one to five individuals.

The TCR was taken from an adult in good health and CMV-seronegative. Some clones in this sample may be carry-over from other donors' samples. The genes are TRBV19 and TRBJ2-1, with 12 bases matching TRBD2. Sample: memory CD4+ T cells from blood. Here the CDR3 DNA reads TGTGCCAGTAGTGGGCGACTAGCGGGAGACCCTGATGAGCAGTTCTTC. Translated, it gives CASSGRLAGDPDEQFF.